This T cell receptor beta chain was sequenced during a study of CD8 T cells in ankylosing spondylitis (dated by TCRdb to 2016 to 2017). Some background on the complete study: The study profiled T cell receptor beta repertoires in healthy donors and ankylosing spondylitis patients to find disease-linked TCR variants. Samples of peripheral blood were taken, and for ankylosing spondylitis patients, synovial fluid was collected as well. The full study cohort comprised 20 to 30 ankylosing spondylitis patients and some 100 healthy donors.

There are many counts of this clonotype. It has no known antigen specificity. No base quality values were provided; no much bigger clone lies one nucleotide off. Sequencing was performed on an Illumina HiSeq 2500. Quantitative 5'-RACE with molecular barcodes was used to prepare TCR beta libraries. In the authors' own workflow: A new computational method, built on a probabilistic model of VDJ rearrangement, was used to identify disease-linked TCR variants. In TCRdb, the public reads were trimmed at Q25 with fastp and aligned with MiXCR, with productive beta chains retained. Here each entry gathers all rows of one CDR3 protein and keeps the most common genes and DNA. The V and J calls, along with clone size, are taken from TCRdb and not from the paper's own processing. Counted in this sample were some 250,000 distinct CDR3 sequences; approximately 9% of them appeared once. The ten largest clones take up 6.5% to 7% of the sample.

Spanning cysteine to phenylalanine, the CDR3 consists of 15 amino acids. Only CDR3 DNA remains: 45 bases, in frame from the first base. CDR1 SGHRS and CDR2 YFSETQ are derived from the germline V gene. V is clipped by 3 bases and J by 8 bases, and the sequence between their germline boundaries is 18 bases long. Beyond this particular receptor, the publication reports: According to the report, matched synovial fluid samples from ankylosing spondylitis patients were significantly enriched for the disease-linked clones. A TCR beta motif of 8 or 9 highly homologous amino acid variants appeared characteristic of blood from ankylosing spondylitis patients. A CD8+ phenotype was shown by the disease-linked clones, which were found at relatively low frequencies in peripheral blood. Some TCR beta motif variants had previously been reported in synovial fluid and blood of reactive arthritis patients, which suggested common disease-initiation mechanisms.

The sequence joins TRBV5-1 to TRBJ2-1, with no confident D gene call. The sequenced sample was blood, either unsorted or a sorted T cell fraction (not recorded which). The origin of this receptor is a male donor with ankylosing spondylitis or in good health (not recorded which). At the DNA level, the sequence is TGCGCCAGCAGCTCAGACTTCGTCCAGTTCGATGAGCAGTTCTTC. This is translated as CASSSDFVQFDEQFF.